This TCR beta chain stems from a study of OX40 agonist ivuxolimab in advanced cancers. Study at large: At doses from 0.01 to 10 mg/kg, patients were given intravenous ivuxolimab every 2 weeks. Treatment received earlier with anti-PD-1, anti-PD-L1 or anti-CTLA-4 agents was allowed, and 40% had some.

Study-level points and caveats: The study did not work out the antigen specificity of the expanded peripheral T cells.

Measured with immunoSEQ multiplex PCR; TCRdb has only the in-frame clones, and not every one. The repertoire includes approximately 32,000 clones, roughly 84% of them detected once, and 22% sits in the top ten. With respect to this clone: Its specificity is unknown.

Germline-derived CDR1 and CDR2 are SEHNR and FQNEAQ (reference sequence). With 2 bases clipped from V and 3 bases from J, the junction kept 6 bases outside the gene matches. The CDR3 extends over 16 amino acids. The sequenced sample was CD4+ or CD8+ T cells sorted from blood, obtained in a trial of the OX40 agonist ivuxolimab. The chain couples TRBV7-9 to TRBJ1-4; 7 positions match TRBD1. The TCR sequence derives from an adult with an advanced solid tumor such as melanoma, head and neck, liver or kidney cancer. CDR3 region: CASSLFPGGSNEKLFF. The CDR3 coding sequence is TGTGCCAGCAGCTTATTTCCAGGGGGGTCTAATGAAAAACTGTTTTTT.